This T cell receptor beta chain was observed in a study of identical twins. The CDR3 totals 10 residues. The germline V gene encodes CDR1 SQVTM and CDR2 ANQGSEA. Worth noting for this clonotype: What it recognizes is unknown. A junction boundary mismatches the germline segment, possibly from a read error.

TCRdb redid the calling of the 5' RACE reads with MiXCR, one entry per CDR3 protein. The profile shows about 500,000 distinct CDR3 sequences, roughly an eighth of them singletons. Whole-study findings and limits: Twin pairs' shared out-of-frame alpha sequences were enriched in low generation probability. Model-predicted out-of-frame TCR alpha sharing fell below observed values in monozygotic twins.

Another study also made use of these data, one on yellow fever vaccine responses in identical twins.

This sequence was found in a woman aged 18-29 years in good health. V gene TRBV29-1 combines with J gene TRBJ2-1; D is undetermined. The sequenced material came from CD4+ T cells sorted from blood. For the CDR3, the DNA is TGCAGCGTGGAAGAAAGTGAGCAGTTCTTC. It specifies CSVEESEQFF.